These 25 T cell receptor beta chains share one sample of origin, sequenced in a study of PD-1 and CTLA-4 blockade in melanoma. The data were produced by immunoSEQ multiplex PCR, yet TCRdb's version contains in-frame clones alone and is incomplete. Counted here are some 33,000 clones, about 88% occurring once; the ten biggest clones make up 5% to 6.5%. The sequenced sample was CD8+ T cells from peripheral blood, obtained from a patient given anti-PD-1 treatment. The receptors originated from a human donor with melanoma.

The chain carries TRBV27 and TRBJ1-1; D gene unclear. This CDR3 region has 15 residues. From germline, CDR1 is MNHEY and CDR2 SMNVEV (reference sequence). Trimming took 1 base from V and 5 from J, leaving 14 bases between them. This chain's CDR3 is CASSLWARVGTEAFF. As DNA, the CDR3 is TGTGCCAGCAGTTTATGGGCGAGAGTAGGGACTGAAGCTTTCTTT.

This chain uses TRBV6-5 with TRBJ2-1; TRBD2 matches 11 bases. The CDR3 extends over 14 amino acids. Losses at the gene ends were 6 bases for V and 4 bases for J; bases not matched to a gene: 2. Germline V gene lookup returns CDR1 MNHEY and CDR2 SVGAGI. In nucleotides, the CDR3 is TGTGCCAGCAGCCTAGCGGGGGGATACAATGAGCAGTTCTTC. It translates to CASSLAGGYNEQFF.

The chain couples TRBV2 to TRBJ1-2; D gene ambiguous. CDR1 is SNHLY, CDR2 FYNNEI, per germline. Trimming removed 3 bases from V and 6 bases from J, with 17 bases in between. This CDR3 is 15 amino acids long. CDR3 loop: CASSEVSGPADGYTF. As DNA, the CDR3 is TGTGCCAGCAGTGAGGTTTCAGGCCCTGCGGATGGCTACACCTTC.

The rearrangement links TRBV6-4 to TRBJ2-5; 7 nucleotides match TRBD1. The CDR3 is made up of 14 amino acids. Germline-derived CDR1 and CDR2 are MRHNA and SNTAGT. V dropped 7 bases and J dropped 5; count of bases not matched to a gene: 10. This CDR3 is CASKGTDPSETQYF. The CDR3 DNA reads as TGTGCCAGCAAAGGGACAGATCCTAGTGAGACCCAGTACTTC.

The chain couples TRBV19 to TRBJ2-6, with 7 bases matching TRBD2. The CDR3 is 15 residues long. The junction had 8 bases not matched to a gene; V was cut back by 4 bases and J by 8 bases. CDR1 is LNHDA and CDR2 is SQIVND in the germline V gene (reference sequence). Written as DNA, the CDR3 is TGTGCCAGTAGTACCTTTATGGGGGGGACCAACGTCCTGACTTTC. Amino acid sequence: CASSTFMGGTNVLTF.

This chain links TRBV11-1 with TRBJ2-7, with D perhaps matching TRBD2 (5 bases). Germline CDR1 reads SGHAT; CDR2 reads FQDESV (reference sequence). Between the trimmed V and J ends, which lost 4 bases and 7 bases, there was a span of 11 bases. The CDR3 is made up of 12 amino acids. CDR3 in DNA: TGTGCCAGCAGCTCCCCCCCGGGGGAGCAGTACTTC. Translated, it gives CASSSPPGEQYF.

This rearrangement joins TRBV28 to TRBJ2-5, with 7 positions matching TRBD2. CDR3 length: 14 residues. Trimming took 2 bases from V and 5 from J; bases not matched to a gene: 5. From germline, CDR1 is MDHEN and CDR2 SYDVKM. The CDR3 sequence is CASSLIPRGETQYF. CDR3 coding DNA: TGTGCCAGCAGTTTAATTCCGCGGGGGGAGACCCAGTACTTC. The variable domain in full, completed from reference TRBV28 and TRBJ2-5, reads DVKVTQSSRYLVKRTGEKVFLECVQDMDHENMFWYRQDPGLGLRLIYFSYDVKMKEKGDIPEGYSVSREKKERFSLILESASTNQTSMYLCASSLIPRGETQYFGPGTRLLVL.

This chain uses TRBV27 with TRBJ1-5; a weak D match, TRBD1 (6 bases). This CDR3 has 14 residues. Germline V gene data show CDR1 as MNHEY and CDR2 as SMNVEV (reference sequence). Trimming took 6 bases from V and 11 from J, leaving 20 bases between them. The CDR3 DNA follows: TGTGCCAGCAGCACCCTGACAGGCCCCCTTTCCCAGCATTTT. Amino acids: CASSTLTGPLSQHF.

CDR3 amino acids: CASSETPGATDTQYF. CDR3 nucleotide sequence: TGTGCCAGCAGCGAGACCCCGGGAGCCACGGATACGCAGTATTTT. This rearrangement joins TRBV6-5 to TRBJ2-3, with D maybe TRBD2 (6 bases). Germline V lookup: CDR1 MNHEY, CDR2 SVGAGI. The CDR3 consists of 15 residues. V was cut by 6 bases and J by 6 bases, with 19 bases left in between.

CDR3 in amino acids: CASSYDGTQYF. The CDR3 DNA sequence: TGTGCCAGCAGCTACGACGGTACGCAGTATTTT. J is TRBJ2-3 and V is TRBV21-1. TRBV21-1 is a recognized pseudogene. The CDR3 contains 11 residues.

The CDR3 nucleotides read TGTGCCAGCAGCCCACATAGATACAATGAGCAGTTCTTC. Protein product: CASSPHRYNEQFF. The rearrangement uses TRBV28 and TRBJ2-1; D call uncertain. The V gene's germline CDR1 is MDHEN and CDR2 SYDVKM. CDR3 length: 13 residues. V was trimmed by 6 bases and J by 4 bases, leaving 10 bases between them.

This clone was recorded only once. The CDR3 nucleotides are TGTGCCAGCAGCGGCAATTCCTACGAGCAGTACTTC. It specifies CASSGNSYEQYF. The chain carries TRBV5-6 and TRBJ2-7; D gene uncertain. Germline V gene lookup returns CDR1 SGHDT and CDR2 YYEEEE. The CDR3 runs 12 residues. Trimming removed 4 bases at V and 1 base at J, with 6 bases between.

This clone showed up just once. This rearrangement joins TRBV28 to TRBJ1-2, with 7 bases that match TRBD1. J lost 1 base, V lost 8 bases, and 1 base had no gene match. CDR3 length equals 12 residues. The V gene's germline CDR1 is MDHEN and CDR2 SYDVKM. CDR3 coding DNA: TGTGCCAGCGGGACAGATAACTATGGCTACACCTTC. Amino acid sequence: CASGTDNYGYTF.

The V and J genes are TRBV29-1 and TRBJ1-4; possible D gene TRBD1, 5 bases. The ends were cut back, 6 bases at V and 7 bases at J, with 18 bases in the middle. The length of the CDR3 is 14 residues. Germline lookup yields CDR1 SQVTM and CDR2 ANQGSEA. CDR3 amino acids: CSVDQGEGIEKLFF. The CDR3 DNA follows: TGCAGCGTCGACCAAGGGGAGGGGATTGAAAAACTGTTTTTT. The variable domain in full, with the rest retrieved from reference TRBV29-1 and TRBJ1-4, is SAVISQKPSRDICQRGTSLTIQCQVDSQVTMMFWYRQQPGQSLTLIATANQGSEATYESGFVIDKFPISRPNLTFSTLTVSNMSPEDSSIYLCSVDQGEGIEKLFFGSGTQLSVL.

V and J are TRBV9 and TRBJ1-4; maybe TRBD1 (5 bases). The CDR3 extends over 16 amino acids. CDR1 and CDR2 from the germline V gene are SGDLS and YYNGEE. V was trimmed by 0 bases and J by 2 bases, leaving 11 bases between them. The CDR3 DNA sequence: TGTGCCAGCAGCGTAGGGGGGAAAACTACTAATGAAAAACTGTTTTTT. This sequence encodes CASSVGGKTTNEKLFF.

CDR3 nucleotide sequence: TGTGCCAGCAGTTCTTCTAGTTATGAATTGAACTATGGCTACACCTTC. It specifies CASSSSSYELNYGYTF. The V gene is TRBV28, the J gene TRBJ1-2; the D is unclear. The CDR3 loop spans 16 amino acids. CDR1 and CDR2 (germline): MDHEN, SYDVKM. Trimming shortened V by 4 bases and J by 2 bases, and 17 bases separated the two germline ends.

This rearrangement joins TRBV3-1 (or the pseudogene TRBV3-2) to TRBJ2-3; TRBD2 might be the D (5 bases). Looked up from germline, CDR1 is LGHDT and CDR2 is YNNKEL (reference sequence). Trimming removed 5 bases at V and 6 bases at J, with 18 bases between. The CDR3 is made up of 15 amino acids. CDR3 region: CASSSPSSSGDTQYF. DNA of the CDR3: TGTGCCAGCAGCTCTCCTAGCTCCTCCGGGGATACGCAGTATTTT.

CDR3 amino acids: CASSEVGTEAFF. The DNA for the CDR3 is TGTGCCAGCAGTGAAGTGGGGACTGAAGCTTTCTTT. The chain is built from TRBV6-1 and TRBJ1-1; D gene unclear. Germline V gene sequence: CDR1 MNHNS, CDR2 SASEGT. The ends were cut back, 1 base at V and 5 bases at J, with 5 bases in the middle. The CDR3 consists of 12 residues.

The chain employs TRBV19 and TRBJ2-3; D call uncertain. The CDR3 sequence is 13 residues long. Germline CDR1 reads LNHDA; CDR2 reads SQIVND (reference sequence). Trimming left V 0 bases short and J 0 bases short, with 1 base between. The DNA of the CDR3 is TGTGCCAGTAGTATAGACAGCACAGATACGCAGTATTTT. It codes for CASSIDSTDTQYF.

J is TRBJ1-4 and V is TRBV5-5; perhaps TRBD1 as D (5 bases). Germline CDR1 SGHKS, CDR2 YYEKEE (reference sequence). This CDR3 has 16 residues. Trimming took off 4 bases at V and 2 bases at J, with 15 bases between the two ends. CDR3 in amino acids: CASSASPGGTNEKLFF. The CDR3 DNA sequence: TGTGCCAGCAGCGCCTCCCCCGGGGGGACTAATGAAAAACTGTTTTTT.

V gene TRBV5-1 combines with J gene TRBJ1-5, with D possibly matching TRBD1 (6 bases). The CDR3 covers 15 residues. Trimming removed 0 bases at V and 3 bases at J, with 10 bases between. Germline V gives CDR1 SGHRS, CDR2 YFSETQ. The DNA for the CDR3 is TGCGCCAGCAGCTTGGGTGGACAGATCAATCAGCCCCAGCATTTT. The encoded protein is CASSLGGQINQPQHF.

This chain links TRBV2 with TRBJ2-1; 8 bases are shared with TRBD1. Germline CDR1 and CDR2: SNHLY and FYNNEI. J gave up 3 bases and V 2 bases, and 3 bases lay outside the gene matches. This CDR3 region has 15 residues. CDR3 protein: CASSERTGLYNEQFF. Written as DNA, the CDR3 is TGTGCCAGCAGTGAAAGGACAGGGCTCTACAATGAGCAGTTCTTC.

The gene calls are TRBV4-1 and TRBJ2-5; no definite D call. The CDR3 consists of 12 residues. V was clipped by 0 bases and J by 4 bases, with 3 bases between them. In germline, CDR1 is MGHRA, CDR2 YSYEKL. The CDR3 loop is CASSQEGETQYF. CDR3 nucleotide sequence: TGCGCCAGCAGCCAAGAGGGAGAGACCCAGTACTTC.

The V gene is TRBV10-2, the J gene TRBJ1-1, with D possibly being TRBD1 (5 bases). Trimming stripped 10 bases from V and 5 bases from J, with 14 bases between. There are 12 residues in the CDR3. Germline CDR1 reads WSHSY; CDR2 reads SAAADI. CDR3: CAIDGGGTEAFF. Written as DNA, the CDR3 is TGCGCCATCGATGGGGGAGGGACTGAAGCTTTCTTT.

V and J are TRBV18 and TRBJ1-1; D may be TRBD1 (5 bases). The germline V gene has CDR1 KGHSH and CDR2 LQKENI. There are 15 residues in the CDR3. V was clipped by 3 bases and J by 1 base, with 12 bases between them. The CDR3 protein is CASSPEGRQNTEAFF. Here the CDR3 DNA reads TGTGCCAGCTCACCTGAGGGACGGCAGAACACTGAAGCTTTCTTT.